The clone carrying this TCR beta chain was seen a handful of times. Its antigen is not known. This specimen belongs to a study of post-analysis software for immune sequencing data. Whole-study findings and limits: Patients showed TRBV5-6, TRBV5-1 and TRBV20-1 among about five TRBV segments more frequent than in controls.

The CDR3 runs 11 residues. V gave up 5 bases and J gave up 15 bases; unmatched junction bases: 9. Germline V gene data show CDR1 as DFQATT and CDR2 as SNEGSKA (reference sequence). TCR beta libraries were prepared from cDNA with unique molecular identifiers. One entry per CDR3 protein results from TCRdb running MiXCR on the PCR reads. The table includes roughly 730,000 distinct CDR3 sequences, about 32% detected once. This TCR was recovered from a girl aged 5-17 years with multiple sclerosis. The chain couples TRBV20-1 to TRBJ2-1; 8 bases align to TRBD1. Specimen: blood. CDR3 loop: CSAPGGQGGFF. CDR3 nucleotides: TGCAGTGCTCCCGGTGGACAGGGCGGGTTCTTC.